The 14 T cell receptor beta chains below were found in one sample sequenced in a study of beta chain features in type 1 diabetes. Study outcomes and limitations: TCRB CDR3s were moderately but significantly shorter in Type 1 diabetes patients in all four CD4+ subsets.

All of the isolated RNA was reverse transcribed, so expressed TCRB transcripts were sequenced. Assay: immunoSEQ multiplex PCR; the TCRdb copy retains only in-frame clones and omits some. Of roughly 700,000 clones detected, 13% appear once; the ten largest clones hold 0.022%. Antigen specificity for these receptors is unknown. Material for sequencing was naive CD4+ T cells from blood. Source of these receptors: a man younger than 30 with type 1 diabetes.

This clone appeared a few times. V and J are TRBV29-1 and TRBJ2-3; a weak D match, TRBD2 (6 bases). Looked up from germline, CDR1 is SQVTM and CDR2 is ANQGSEA. The CDR3 has 16 amino acids. V was cut by 1 base and J by 1 base, with 15 bases left in between. CDR3 sequence reads: CSVEGDSRLGTDTQYF. CDR3 bases: TGCAGCGTTGAAGGGGACTCCAGGCTAGGCACAGATACGCAGTATTTT.

The V gene is TRBV7-9, the J gene TRBJ1-3; D not resolved. Looked up from germline, CDR1 is SEHNR and CDR2 is FQNEAQ (reference sequence). V was clipped by 1 base and J by 3 bases, with 10 bases between them. The CDR3 covers 15 residues. The CDR3 DNA follows: TGTGCCAGCAGCTTAGGGTCCAGTGGTGGAAACACCATATATTTT. Its translation: CASSLGSSGGNTIYF.

The chain combines TRBV10-3 with TRBJ2-1; D is ambiguous. This CDR3 spans 11 amino acids. Between the trimmed V and J ends, which lost 6 bases and 16 bases, there was a span of 16 bases. The germline V gene encodes CDR1 ENHRY and CDR2 SYGVKD. CDR3 nucleotides: TGTGCCATCAGCGAGCCCGTCCCCCTTTTCTTC. It specifies CAISEPVPLFF.

This clone was observed a few times. The chain recombines TRBV30 with TRBJ2-7; D ambiguous. V lost 2 bases to trimming and J lost 7 bases, with 15 bases between them. This CDR3 has 13 amino acids. The germline V gene encodes CDR1 GTSNPN and CDR2 SVGIG (reference sequence). The CDR3: CAWSLIPSKEQYF. CDR3 DNA sequence: TGTGCCTGGAGTCTGATCCCCAGTAAGGAGCAGTACTTC.

The rearrangement links TRBV7-9 to TRBJ2-5, with 8 bases matching TRBD1. Losses at the gene ends were 1 base for V and 2 bases for J; bases not matched to a gene: 3. The CDR3 is made up of 15 amino acids. Germline V gene sequence: CDR1 SEHNR, CDR2 FQNEAQ (reference sequence). CDR3 region: CASSLGQGRQETQYF. Written as DNA, the CDR3 is TGTGCCAGCAGCTTAGGACAGGGGAGGCAAGAGACCCAGTACTTC. Variable domain in full (rest from reference TRBV7-9 and TRBJ2-5): DTGVSQNPRHKITKRGQNVTFRCDPISEHNRLYWYRQTLGQGPEFLTYFQNEAQLEKSRLLSDRFSAERPKGSFSTLEIQRTEQGDSAMYLCASSLGQGRQETQYFGPGTRLLVL.

The V call is TRBV7-2, the J call TRBJ1-2; perhaps TRBD1 as D (6 bases). CDR1 is SGHTA, CDR2 FQGNSA, per germline. The CDR3 loop spans 15 amino acids. Trimming cost V 1 base and J 6 bases, with 15 bases left between them. The CDR3 bases are TGTGCCAGCAGCTTAGTAGGACAGCTGTTAGATGGCTACACCTTC. This encodes CASSLVGQLLDGYTF.

Comments on this clone: The same CDR3 can be traced to other DNA sequences in this sample. J is TRBJ1-1 and V is TRBV18, with 7 bases lining up with TRBD1. Germline V gene data show CDR1 as KGHSH and CDR2 as LQKENI. This CDR3 is 14 amino acids long. The J segment lost 3 bases and the V segment lost 1 base, leaving 2 bases of the junction unmatched. The CDR3 sequence is CASSPQGADTEAFF. In DNA, the CDR3 is TGTGCCAGCTCACCACAGGGGGCTGACACTGAAGCTTTCTTT.

The V and J genes are TRBV11-1 and TRBJ2-7, with D possibly being TRBD2 (5 bases). V lost 0 bases, J lost 1 base, and 10 bases lay in between. This CDR3 is 15 amino acids long. Germline-derived CDR1 and CDR2 are SGHAT and FQDESV (reference sequence). The CDR3 coding sequence is TGTGCCAGCAGCTTAGCCGGGGATTGGTCCTACGAGCAGTACTTC. This sequence encodes CASSLAGDWSYEQYF. The whole variable domain, remainder taken from reference TRBV11-1 and TRBJ2-7, is EAEVAQSPRYKITEKSQAVAFWCDPISGHATLYWYRQILGQGPELLVQFQDESVVDDSQLPKDRFSAERLKGVDSTLKIQPAELGDSAMYLCASSLAGDWSYEQYFGPGTRLTVT.

V usage is TRBV19 and J usage is TRBJ1-6, with a weak D call TRBD1 (6 bases). CDR1 is LNHDA and CDR2 is SQIVND in the germline V gene (reference sequence). With 5 bases removed from V and 7 bases from J, the gap between germline ends came to 12 bases. CDR3 size: 14 residues. The CDR3 DNA sequence: TGTGCCAGTAGTGTGGACAGCACCAATTCACCCCTCCACTTT. Residues: CASSVDSTNSPLHF.

The CDR3 sequence: CAWSVGDPGELFF. In DNA form, the CDR3 reads TGTGCCTGGAGTGTTGGAGACCCCGGGGAGCTGTTTTTT. The V gene is TRBV30, the J gene TRBJ2-2; D gene unclear. The CDR3 runs 13 residues. Germline values: CDR1 GTSNPN, CDR2 SVGIG (reference sequence). The V gene lost 0 bases and the J gene lost 6 bases, with 8 bases spanning the gap.

CDR3 sequence reads: CASSVSPGVGTEAFF. The CDR3 nucleotides read TGTGCCAGCAGCGTATCCCCTGGGGTGGGCACTGAAGCTTTCTTT. The V and J genes are TRBV7-9 and TRBJ1-1; D is unclear. Germline loops: CDR1 SEHNR, CDR2 FQNEAQ (reference sequence). This CDR3 contains 15 residues. Trimming removed 5 bases from V and 4 bases from J, with 17 bases in between.

The chain uses TRBV30 and TRBJ1-1, with D unresolved. The CDR3 loop spans 11 amino acids. Deletions cut 4 bases from V and 4 bases from J, with 7 bases between. In germline, CDR1 is GTSNPN, CDR2 SVGIG (reference sequence). CDR3 nucleotide sequence: TGTGCCTGGAAGTTGGGCACTGAAGCTTTCTTT. Translation: CAWKLGTEAFF. The whole variable domain, remainder taken from reference TRBV30 and TRBJ1-1, is SQTIHQWPATLVQPVGSPLSLECTVEGTSNPNLYWYRQAAGRGLQLLFYSVGIGQISSEVPQNLSASRPQDRQFILSSKKLLLSDSGFYLCAWKLGTEAFFGQGTRLTVV.

The chain is built from TRBV7-9 and TRBJ1-5, with 7 bases that match TRBD1. Germline lookup yields CDR1 SEHNR and CDR2 FQNEAQ (reference sequence). CDR3 length: 15 residues. Germline trimming cut 4 bases from V and 1 base from J; bases unmatched to any gene: 4. The CDR3 reads CASSWGGQSNQPQHF. The CDR3 DNA is TGTGCCAGCAGCTGGGGGGGACAGAGCAATCAGCCCCAGCATTTT.

This clone showed up just a few times. This rearrangement joins TRBV30 to TRBJ2-2; tentatively, D is TRBD1 or TRBD2 (5 bases each). Trimming took 1 base from V and 7 from J, leaving 10 bases between them. The CDR3 is made up of 13 amino acids. The germline V gene has CDR1 GTSNPN and CDR2 SVGIG (reference sequence). The CDR3: CAWSGQGDGELFF. The CDR3 region has the DNA TGTGCCTGGAGTGGCCAGGGAGACGGGGAGCTGTTTTTT.